The T cell receptor beta chain under discussion was sequenced for a study of Ad26.COV2.S vaccination and SARS-CoV-2 variants. Whole-study context: Donor was one of the participants in the Ad26.COV2.S arm of the COV1001 trial.

This CDR3 spans 15 amino acids. CDR1 and CDR2 from the germline V gene are LGHNT and FRNRAP. V gave up 2 bases and J gave up 5 bases; unmatched junction bases: 7. Measured with immunoSEQ multiplex PCR; TCRdb has only the in-frame clones, and not every one. The table has about 680,000 clones, more than 70% seen once. The treatment denotes: around 19 received Ad26.COV2.S at low or high dose, single or two shots; several received placebo; per-sample allocation not given. The samples were gathered on day 63 after the first injection of vaccine or placebo. The specimen comprised peripheral blood, sampled in a trial of Ad26.COV2.S vaccine versus placebo. The V and J genes are TRBV12-5 and TRBJ2-5; 8 positions match TRBD2. This TCR came from a person aged 18 to 59 who received the Ad26.COV2.S COVID-19 vaccine or a placebo. This CDR3 reads CASGLPREGLETQYF. In DNA, the CDR3 is TGTGCTAGTGGTTTGCCACGGGAGGGTTTGGAGACCCAGTACTTC.